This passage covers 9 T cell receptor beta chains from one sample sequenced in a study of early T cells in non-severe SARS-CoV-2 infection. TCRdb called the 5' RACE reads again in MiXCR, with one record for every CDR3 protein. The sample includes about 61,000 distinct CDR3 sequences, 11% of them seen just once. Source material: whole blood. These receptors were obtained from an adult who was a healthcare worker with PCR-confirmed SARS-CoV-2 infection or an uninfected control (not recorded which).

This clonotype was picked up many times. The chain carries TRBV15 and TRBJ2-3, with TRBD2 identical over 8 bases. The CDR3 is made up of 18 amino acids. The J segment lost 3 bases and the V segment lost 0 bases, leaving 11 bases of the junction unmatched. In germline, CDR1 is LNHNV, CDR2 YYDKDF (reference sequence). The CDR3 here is CATSRESLGGGLTDTQYF. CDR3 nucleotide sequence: TGTGCCACCAGCAGAGAAAGTTTGGGCGGGGGGCTAACAGATACGCAGTATTTT.

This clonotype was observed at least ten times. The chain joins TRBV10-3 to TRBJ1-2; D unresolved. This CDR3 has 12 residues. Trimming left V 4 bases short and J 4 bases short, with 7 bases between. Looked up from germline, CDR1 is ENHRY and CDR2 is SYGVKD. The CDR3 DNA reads TGTGCCATCAGTGCAGAAAGCTATGGCTACACCTTC. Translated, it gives CAISAESYGYTF.

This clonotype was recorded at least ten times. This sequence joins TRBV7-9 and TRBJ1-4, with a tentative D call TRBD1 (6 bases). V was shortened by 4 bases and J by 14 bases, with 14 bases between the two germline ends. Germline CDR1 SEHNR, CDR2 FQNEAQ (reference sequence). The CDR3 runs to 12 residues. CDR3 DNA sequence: TGTGCCAGCAGCTCCTCACAGGGAAGGCTGTTTTTT. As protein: CASSSSQGRLFF.

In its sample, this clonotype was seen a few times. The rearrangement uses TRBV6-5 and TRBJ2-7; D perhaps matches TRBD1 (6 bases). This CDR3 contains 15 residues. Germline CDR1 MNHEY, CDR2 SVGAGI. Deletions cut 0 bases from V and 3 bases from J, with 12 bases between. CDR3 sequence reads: CASSYSLGAGYEQYF. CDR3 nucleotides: TGTGCCAGCAGTTACTCCTTGGGGGCCGGCTACGAGCAGTACTTC.

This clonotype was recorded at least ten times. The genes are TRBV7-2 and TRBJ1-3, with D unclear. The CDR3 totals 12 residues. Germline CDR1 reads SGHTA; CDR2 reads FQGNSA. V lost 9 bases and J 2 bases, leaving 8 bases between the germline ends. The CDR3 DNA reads TGTGCCAGTCGGCGAGCTGGAAACACCATATATTTT. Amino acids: CASRRAGNTIYF.

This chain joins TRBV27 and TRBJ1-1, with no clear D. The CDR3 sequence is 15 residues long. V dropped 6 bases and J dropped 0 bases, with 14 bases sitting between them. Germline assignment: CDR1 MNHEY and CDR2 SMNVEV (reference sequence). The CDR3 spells CASSHSPIMNTEAFF. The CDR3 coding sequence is TGTGCCAGCAGCCATAGTCCCATCATGAACACTGAAGCTTTCTTT.

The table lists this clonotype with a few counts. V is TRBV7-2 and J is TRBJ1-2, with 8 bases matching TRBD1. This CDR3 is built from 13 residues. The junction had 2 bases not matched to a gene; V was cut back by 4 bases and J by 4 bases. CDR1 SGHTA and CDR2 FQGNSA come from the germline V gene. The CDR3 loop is CASSSGQGYGYTF. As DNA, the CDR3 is TGTGCCAGCAGCTCCGGACAGGGCTATGGCTACACCTTC.

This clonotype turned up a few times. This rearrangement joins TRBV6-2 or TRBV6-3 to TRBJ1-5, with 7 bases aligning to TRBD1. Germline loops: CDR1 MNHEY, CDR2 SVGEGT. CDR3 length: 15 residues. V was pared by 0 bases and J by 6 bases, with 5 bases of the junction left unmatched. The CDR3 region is CASSYSVTGPQPQHF. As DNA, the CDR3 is TGTGCCAGCAGTTACTCGGTGACAGGGCCTCAGCCCCAGCATTTT.

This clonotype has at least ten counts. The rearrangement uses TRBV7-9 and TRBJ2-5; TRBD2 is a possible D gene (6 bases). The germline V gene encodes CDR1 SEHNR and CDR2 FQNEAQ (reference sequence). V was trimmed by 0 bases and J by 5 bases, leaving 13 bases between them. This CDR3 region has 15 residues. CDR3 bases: TGTGCCAGCAGCTTAGCGGGGGGACGTCCGGAGACCCAGTACTTC. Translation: CASSLAGGRPETQYF.